This T cell receptor beta chain was identified during a study of regulatory T cells in long-lasting Graves disease. Arm-PCR with iRepertoire HTBI primers amplified the CDR3 regions for these TCR beta libraries. MiXCR, run by TCRdb on the multiplex PCR reads, gives a single entry per CDR3 protein. Of 550,000 to 650,000 distinct CDR3 sequences listed, roughly a sixth were seen once; the top ten hold about 12%. This clonotype showed up just a few times. The V and J ends lost 2 bases and 1 base respectively, with 10 bases between them. Germline CDR1 MNHEY, CDR2 SVGAGI. The CDR3 length is 15 residues. Time point defined: newly diagnosed GD, antithyroid drugs for less than 3 months. Making the TCR library involved RNA that had been extracted from PBMCs. Another study also made use of these data, one on T cells in Graves' hyperthyroidism and ophthalmopathy.

The chain is built from TRBV6-5 and TRBJ2-3; a possible D gene is TRBD2 (6 bases). This receptor was obtained from a man in his late teens or twenties with Graves disease. The specimen comprised peripheral blood mononuclear cells (PBMCs), sampled at new diagnosis, from a patient treated with antithyroid drugs. As DNA, the CDR3 is TGTGCCAGCAGTTACACGTCTAGCGGCACAGATACGCAGTATTTT. It is translated as CASSYTSSGTDTQYF.